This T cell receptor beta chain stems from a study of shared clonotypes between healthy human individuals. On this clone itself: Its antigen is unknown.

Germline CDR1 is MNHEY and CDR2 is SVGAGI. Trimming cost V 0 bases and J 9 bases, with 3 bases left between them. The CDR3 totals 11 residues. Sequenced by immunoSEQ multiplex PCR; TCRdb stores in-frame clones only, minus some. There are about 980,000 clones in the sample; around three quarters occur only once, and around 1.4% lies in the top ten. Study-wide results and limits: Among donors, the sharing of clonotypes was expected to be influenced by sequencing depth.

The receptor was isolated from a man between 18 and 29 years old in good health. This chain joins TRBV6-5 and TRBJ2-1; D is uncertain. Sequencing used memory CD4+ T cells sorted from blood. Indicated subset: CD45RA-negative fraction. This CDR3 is CASSYSTEQFF. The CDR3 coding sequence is TGTGCCAGCAGTTACTCTACTGAGCAGTTCTTC.